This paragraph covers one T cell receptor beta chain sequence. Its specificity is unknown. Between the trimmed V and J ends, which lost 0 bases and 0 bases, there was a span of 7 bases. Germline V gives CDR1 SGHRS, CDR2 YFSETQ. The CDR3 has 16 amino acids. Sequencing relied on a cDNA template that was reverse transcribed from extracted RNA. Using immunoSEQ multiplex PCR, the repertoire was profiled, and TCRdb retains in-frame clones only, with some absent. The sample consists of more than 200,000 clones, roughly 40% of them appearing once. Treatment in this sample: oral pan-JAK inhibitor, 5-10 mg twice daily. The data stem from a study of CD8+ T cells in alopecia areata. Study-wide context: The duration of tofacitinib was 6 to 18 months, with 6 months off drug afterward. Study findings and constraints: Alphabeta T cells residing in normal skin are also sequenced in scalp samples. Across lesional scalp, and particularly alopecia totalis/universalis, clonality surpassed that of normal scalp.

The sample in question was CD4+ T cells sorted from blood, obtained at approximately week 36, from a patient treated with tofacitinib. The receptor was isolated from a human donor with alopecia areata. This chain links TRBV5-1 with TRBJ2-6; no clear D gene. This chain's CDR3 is CASSLGWGSGANVLTF. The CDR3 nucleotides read TGCGCCAGCAGCTTGGGTTGGGGCTCTGGGGCCAACGTCCTGACTTTC.